One sample yielded the 21 T cell receptor beta chains listed below, sequenced in a study of CD8+ T cells in alopecia areata. Extracted RNA was reverse transcribed, and the resulting cDNA served as sequencing template. The table came from immunoSEQ multiplex PCR; TCRdb's copy has only in-frame clones and leaves some out. Of 250,000 to 350,000 clones detected, 60% appear once; the ten largest clones hold around 0.92%. Treatment here: oral pan-JAK inhibitor, 5-10 mg twice daily. The specimen was CD4+ T cells sorted from blood, collected around week 54, from a patient treated with tofacitinib. Receptors were obtained from a human donor with alopecia areata.

The chain joins TRBV29-1 to TRBJ2-7, with D possibly matching TRBD1 (6 bases). CDR1 and CDR2 from the germline V gene are SQVTM and ANQGSEA. The CDR3 loop spans 14 amino acids. Deletions cut 4 bases from V and 2 bases from J, with 15 bases between. In nucleotides, the CDR3 is TGCAGCGTTGCAAGTGGACAGCCAGCCTACGAGCAGTACTTC. This codes for CSVASGQPAYEQYF.

The chain combines TRBV13 with TRBJ2-5; unclear D gene. With 0 bases removed from V and 2 bases from J, the gap between germline ends came to 7 bases. Per germline, CDR1 PRHDT and CDR2 FYEKMQ (reference sequence). This CDR3 has 14 residues. For the CDR3, the DNA is TGTGCCAGCAGCTTAGGCCGAATTCAAGAGACCCAGTACTTC. It translates to CASSLGRIQETQYF.

This chain's CDR3 is CASSGGQYEQYF. CDR3 nucleotides: TGTGCCAGTAGTGGGGGACAGTACGAGCAGTACTTC. The V call is TRBV19, the J call TRBJ2-7; 7 bases match TRBD1. The germline V gene has CDR1 LNHDA and CDR2 SQIVND (reference sequence). This CDR3 comprises 12 residues. V gave up 5 bases and J gave up 4 bases; unmatched junction bases: 2.

This rearrangement joins TRBV30 to TRBJ2-1; possibly TRBD2 for D (5 bases). V shed 2 bases and J shed 11 bases, with 13 bases lying between them. This CDR3 is built from 12 residues. Germline CDR1 GTSNPN, CDR2 SVGIG (reference sequence). CDR3: CAWSRLRPQQFF. CDR3 coding DNA: TGTGCCTGGAGTCGACTAAGACCACAGCAGTTCTTC. The full variable domain, in which reference TRBV30 and TRBJ2-1 provide the parts outside the CDR3, is SQTIHQWPATLVQPVGSPLSLECTVEGTSNPNLYWYRQAAGRGLQLLFYSVGIGQISSEVPQNLSASRPQDRQFILSSKKLLLSDSGFYLCAWSRLRPQQFFGPGTRLTVL.

A few counts support this clone. This chain joins TRBV7-3 and TRBJ2-6; no clear D. V lost 3 bases, J lost 0 bases, and 0 bases lay in between. The CDR3 has 13 residues. In germline, CDR1 is SGHTA, CDR2 FQGTGA. CDR3 protein: CASSFSGANVLTF. The DNA of the CDR3 is TGTGCCAGCAGCTTCTCTGGGGCCAACGTCCTGACTTTC.

CDR3 coding DNA: TGTGCCAGCAGCCTCCCCGGACTAGCGGGGGGGGGTACGCAGTATTTT. It translates to CASSLPGLAGGGTQYF. The chain is built from TRBV7-8 and TRBJ2-3; TRBD2 matches at 15 bases. The CDR3 runs 16 residues. Germline values: CDR1 SGHVS, CDR2 FQNEAQ. Trimming removed 5 bases from V and 8 bases from J; junction bases left unmatched: 8.

This clone was observed a few times. The CDR3 region is CASPGFFSSYGYTF. In DNA, the CDR3 is TGTGCCTCTCCAGGGTTTTTCTCCAGCTATGGCTACACCTTC. This chain links TRBV30 with TRBJ1-2; maybe TRBD1 (5 bases). V shed 7 bases and J shed 4 bases, with 19 bases lying between them. Germline V gene sequence: CDR1 GTSNPN, CDR2 SVGIG (reference sequence). The CDR3 is made up of 14 amino acids.

The V call is TRBV6-1, the J call TRBJ2-1; 7 positions match TRBD2. The CDR3 totals 17 residues. V lost 0 bases to trimming and J lost 4 bases; unmatched junction nucleotides: 9. Germline assignment: CDR1 MNHNS and CDR2 SASEGT. The CDR3 here is CASSEATQRGKYNEQFF. DNA of the CDR3: TGTGCCAGCAGTGAAGCGACGCAGCGGGGCAAGTACAATGAGCAGTTCTTC.

The chain combines TRBV9 with TRBJ2-7; D unresolved. Germline CDR1 is SGDLS and CDR2 is YYNGEE. Trimming pared 2 bases from V and 6 bases from J, leaving 15 bases between. This CDR3 contains 14 residues. The CDR3 coding sequence is TGTGCCAGCAGCGTTCAGAGCTCCTCTACCGAGCAGTACTTC. It translates to CASSVQSSSTEQYF.

This clone was recorded a few times. The chain links TRBV29-1 to TRBJ1-1; D remains ambiguous. The CDR3 extends over 13 amino acids. V lost 7 bases and J 5 bases, leaving 17 bases between the germline ends. Germline V gene data show CDR1 as SQVTM and CDR2 as ANQGSEA. CDR3 bases: TGCAGCGCCTTCCGGGTCAGTCGGACTGAAGCTTTCTTT. Residues: CSAFRVSRTEAFF.

The sample holds a few counts of this clone. This chain joins TRBV6-5 and TRBJ1-5, with D unclear. Germline V gene sequence: CDR1 MNHEY, CDR2 SVGAGI. Between the trimmed V and J ends, which lost 6 bases and 6 bases, there was a span of 18 bases. The CDR3 totals 15 residues. The DNA of the CDR3 is TGTGCCAGCAGCGCGGTTGGCCTGTCAGGTCAGCCCCAGCATTTT. Its protein is CASSAVGLSGQPQHF.

This clone appeared a few times. The chain carries TRBV4-2 and TRBJ2-7; D remains unclear. CDR3 size: 14 residues. Germline lookup yields CDR1 LGHNA and CDR2 YNFKEQ. Trimming took 1 base from V and 6 from J, leaving 13 bases between them. The chain's CDR3 is CASSQGVGGFEQYF. The CDR3 DNA follows: TGTGCCAGCAGCCAAGGGGTGGGCGGCTTCGAGCAGTACTTC.

This clone occurred a few times. Other DNA sequences in this sample translate to the same CDR3. DNA for the CDR3: TGTGCCTGGAGTCGGAACACTGAAGCTTTCTTT. Translation gives CAWSRNTEAFF. The chain couples TRBV30 to TRBJ1-1, with D unresolved. CDR3 size: 11 residues. The germline V gene encodes CDR1 GTSNPN and CDR2 SVGIG (reference sequence). Trimming cost V 2 bases and J 1 base, with 2 bases left between them.

CDR3 in DNA: TGTGCCAGTAGTCTACGACAGGGGTGGGATGGCTACACCTTC. It yields the protein CASSLRQGWDGYTF. The chain joins TRBV19 to TRBJ1-2; TRBD1 agrees at 8 bases. Germline CDR1 is LNHDA and CDR2 is SQIVND (reference sequence). There are 14 residues in the CDR3. The V gene end was trimmed by 5 bases and the J gene end by 6 bases; junction bases not matched to a gene: 8.

The J gene is TRBJ2-5, the V gene TRBV5-1; no firm D call. V lost 1 base and J lost 2, with 9 bases in between. The CDR3 consists of 14 residues. CDR1 is SGHRS, CDR2 YFSETQ, per germline. CDR3 nucleotide sequence: TGCGCCAGCAGCTTGAACAGCAAGCAAGAGACCCAGTACTTC. Translated: CASSLNSKQETQYF.

The table lists this clone with a count of one. The V gene is TRBV30, the J gene TRBJ1-1, with D unresolved. The CDR3 is 11 residues long. V lost 0 bases, J lost 6 bases, and 5 bases lay in between. Looked up from germline, CDR1 is GTSNPN and CDR2 is SVGIG (reference sequence). For the CDR3, the DNA is TGTGCCTGGAGTGTAAGCGCTGAAGCTTTCTTT. Its translation: CAWSVSAEAFF.

As regards this clone: Additional DNA sequences in this sample encode the identical CDR3. V and J are TRBV20-1 and TRBJ2-1, with TRBD2 as a possible D gene (6 bases). Trimming cost V 3 bases and J 7 bases, with 7 bases left between them. The germline V gene has CDR1 DFQATT and CDR2 SNEGSKA (reference sequence). This CDR3 comprises 11 residues. This CDR3 is CSASGGNEQFF. The CDR3 nucleotides are TGCAGTGCTAGTGGAGGGAATGAGCAGTTCTTC.

Here the CDR3 reads CAWRMGNTEAFF. The CDR3 DNA follows: TGTGCCTGGCGGATGGGGAACACTGAAGCTTTCTTT. This rearrangement joins TRBV30 to TRBJ1-1; D ambiguous. The CDR3 has 12 residues. Trimming removed 5 bases at V and 1 base at J, with 8 bases between. Germline V gene lookup returns CDR1 GTSNPN and CDR2 SVGIG (reference sequence).

This clone was seen only a few times. The gene calls are TRBV15 and TRBJ2-7, with no clear D. V lost 5 bases to trimming and J lost 5 bases, with 7 bases between them. The germline CDR1 and CDR2 sequences are LNHNV and YYDKDF (reference sequence). The CDR3 extends over 11 amino acids. Written as DNA, the CDR3 is TGTGCCACCAGCGTCGCCCACGAGCAGTACTTC. It codes for CATSVAHEQYF. The complete variable domain, with remaining parts taken from reference TRBV15 and TRBJ2-7, reads DAMVIQNPRYQVTQFGKPVTLSCSQTLNHNVMYWYQQKSSQAPKLLFHYYDKDFNNEADTPDNFQSRRPNTSFCFLDIRSPGLGDTAMYLCATSVAHEQYFGPGTRLTVT.

The chain carries TRBV5-4 and TRBJ2-7; 7 positions agree with TRBD1. This CDR3 spans 15 amino acids. Germline V gene lookup returns CDR1 SGHNT and CDR2 YYREEE (reference sequence). The junction had 7 bases not matched to a gene; V was cut back by 4 bases and J by 0 bases. DNA for the CDR3: TGTGCCAGCAGCCCTGCGGACAGGAGCTCCTACGAGCAGTACTTC. Protein: CASSPADRSSYEQYF.

The chain uses TRBV30 and TRBJ1-1; no reliable D call. V gave up 4 bases and J gave up 9 bases, with 12 bases separating them. This CDR3 has 11 residues. Germline-derived CDR1 and CDR2 are GTSNPN and SVGIG (reference sequence). The CDR3 loop is CAWTVTEKAFF. The CDR3 bases are TGTGCCTGGACGGTGACGGAGAAAGCTTTCTTT.